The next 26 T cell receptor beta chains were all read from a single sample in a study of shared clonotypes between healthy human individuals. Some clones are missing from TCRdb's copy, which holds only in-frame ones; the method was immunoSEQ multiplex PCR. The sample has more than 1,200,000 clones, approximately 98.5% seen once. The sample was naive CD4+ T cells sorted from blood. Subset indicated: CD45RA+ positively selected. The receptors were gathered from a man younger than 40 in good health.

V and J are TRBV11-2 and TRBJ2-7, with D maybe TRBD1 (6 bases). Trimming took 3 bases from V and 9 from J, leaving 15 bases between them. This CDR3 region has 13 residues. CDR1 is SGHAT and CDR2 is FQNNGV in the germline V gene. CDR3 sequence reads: CASSFSGVKVQYF. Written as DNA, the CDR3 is TGTGCCAGCAGCTTCTCAGGGGTTAAAGTGCAGTACTTC.

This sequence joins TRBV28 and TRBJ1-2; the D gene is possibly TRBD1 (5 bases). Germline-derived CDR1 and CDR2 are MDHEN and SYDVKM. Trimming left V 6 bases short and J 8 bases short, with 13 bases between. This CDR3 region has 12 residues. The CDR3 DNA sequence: TGTGCCAGCAGCTCCAGGGAAGAGGGCTACACCTTC. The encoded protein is CASSSREEGYTF.

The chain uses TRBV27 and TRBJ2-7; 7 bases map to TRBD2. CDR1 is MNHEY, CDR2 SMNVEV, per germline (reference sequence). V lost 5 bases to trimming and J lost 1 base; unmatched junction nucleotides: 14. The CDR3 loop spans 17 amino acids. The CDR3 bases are TGTGCCAGCAGTCCCCTAACCGCTAGCGGTCGATCCTACGAGCAGTACTTC. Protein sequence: CASSPLTASGRSYEQYF.

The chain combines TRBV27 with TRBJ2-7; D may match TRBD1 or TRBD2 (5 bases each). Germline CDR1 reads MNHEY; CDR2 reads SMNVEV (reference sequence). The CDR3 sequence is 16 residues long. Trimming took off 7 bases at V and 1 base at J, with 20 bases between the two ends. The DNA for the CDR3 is TGTGCCAGCAAGCCCAACCCAGGGAGCCGATCCTACGAGCAGTACTTC. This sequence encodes CASKPNPGSRSYEQYF.

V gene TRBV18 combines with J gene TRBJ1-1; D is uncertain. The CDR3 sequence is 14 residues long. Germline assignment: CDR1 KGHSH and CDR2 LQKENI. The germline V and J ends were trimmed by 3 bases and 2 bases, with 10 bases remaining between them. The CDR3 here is CASSPTFLNTEAFF. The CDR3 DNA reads TGTGCCAGCTCACCGACCTTTTTAAACACTGAAGCTTTCTTT.

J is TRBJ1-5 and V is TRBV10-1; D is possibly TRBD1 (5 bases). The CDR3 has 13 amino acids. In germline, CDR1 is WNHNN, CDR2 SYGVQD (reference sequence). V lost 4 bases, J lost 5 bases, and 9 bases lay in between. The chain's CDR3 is CASSVGVDQPQHF. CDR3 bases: TGCGCCAGCAGTGTGGGGGTCGATCAGCCCCAGCATTTT.

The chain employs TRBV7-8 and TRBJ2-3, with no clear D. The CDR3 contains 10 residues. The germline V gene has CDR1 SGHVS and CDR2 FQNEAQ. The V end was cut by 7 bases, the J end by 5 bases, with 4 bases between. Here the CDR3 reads CASTKDTQYF. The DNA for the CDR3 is TGTGCCAGCACAAAAGATACGCAGTATTTT.

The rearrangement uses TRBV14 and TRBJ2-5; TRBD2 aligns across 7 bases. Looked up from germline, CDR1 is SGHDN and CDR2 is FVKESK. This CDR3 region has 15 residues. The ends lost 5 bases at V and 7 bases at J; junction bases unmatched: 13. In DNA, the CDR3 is TGTGCCAGCAGCGTATCAGCGGGGACCCTGGGGACCCAGTACTTC. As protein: CASSVSAGTLGTQYF.

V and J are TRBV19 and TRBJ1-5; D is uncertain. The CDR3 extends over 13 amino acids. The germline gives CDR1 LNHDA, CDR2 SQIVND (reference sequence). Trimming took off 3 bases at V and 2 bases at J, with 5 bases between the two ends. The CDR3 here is CASSINGNQPQHF. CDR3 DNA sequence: TGTGCCAGTAGTATTAATGGCAATCAGCCCCAGCATTTT.

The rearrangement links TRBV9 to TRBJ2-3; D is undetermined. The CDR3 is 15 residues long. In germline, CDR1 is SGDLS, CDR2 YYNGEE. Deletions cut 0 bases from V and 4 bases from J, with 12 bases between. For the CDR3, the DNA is TGTGCCAGCAGCGTAGCAGGCACAACGGCAGATACGCAGTATTTT. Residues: CASSVAGTTADTQYF.

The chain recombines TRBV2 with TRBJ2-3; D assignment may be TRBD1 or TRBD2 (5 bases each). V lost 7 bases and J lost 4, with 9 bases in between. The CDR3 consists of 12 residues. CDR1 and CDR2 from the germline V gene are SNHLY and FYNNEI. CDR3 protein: CASIRGADTQYF. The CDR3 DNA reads TGTGCCAGCATACGGGGCGCAGATACGCAGTATTTT.

CDR3 nucleotide sequence: TGTGCCAGCAGTTACTCTTGGAGCTACACCTTC. Its translation is CASSYSWSYTF. J is TRBJ1-2 and V is TRBV6-6; D gene uncertain. V was clipped by 0 bases and J by 9 bases, with 5 bases between them. The CDR3 loop spans 11 amino acids. Per the germline V gene, CDR1 is MNHNY and CDR2 is SVGAGI (reference sequence).

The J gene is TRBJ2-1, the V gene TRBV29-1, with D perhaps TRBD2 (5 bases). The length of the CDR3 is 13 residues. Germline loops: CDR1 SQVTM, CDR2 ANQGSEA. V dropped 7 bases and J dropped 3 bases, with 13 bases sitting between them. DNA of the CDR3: TGCAGCGGCGCCGGACTGCGCTACAATGAGCAGTTCTTC. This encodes CSGAGLRYNEQFF.

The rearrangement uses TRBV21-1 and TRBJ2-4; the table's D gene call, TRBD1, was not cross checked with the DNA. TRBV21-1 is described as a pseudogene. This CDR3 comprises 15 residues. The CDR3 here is CASSKPTGPKNIQYF. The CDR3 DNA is TGTGCCAGCAGCAAACCGACAGGTCCCAAAAACATTCAGTACTTC.

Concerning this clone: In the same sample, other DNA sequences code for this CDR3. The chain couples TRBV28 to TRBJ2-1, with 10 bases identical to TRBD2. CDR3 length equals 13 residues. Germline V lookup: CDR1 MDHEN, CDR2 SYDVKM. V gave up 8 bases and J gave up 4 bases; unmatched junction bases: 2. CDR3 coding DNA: TGTGCCAGCCTAGCGGGAGCTTACAATGAGCAGTTCTTC. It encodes CASLAGAYNEQFF. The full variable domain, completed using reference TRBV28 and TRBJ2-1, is DVKVTQSSRYLVKRTGEKVFLECVQDMDHENMFWYRQDPGLGLRLIYFSYDVKMKEKGDIPEGYSVSREKKERFSLILESASTNQTSMYLCASLAGAYNEQFFGPGTRLTVL.

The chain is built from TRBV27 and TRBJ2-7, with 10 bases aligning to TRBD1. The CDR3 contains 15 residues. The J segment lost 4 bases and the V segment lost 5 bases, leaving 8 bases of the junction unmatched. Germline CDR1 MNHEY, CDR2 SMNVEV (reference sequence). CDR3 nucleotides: TGTGCCAGCAGTGCGCCGGGACAGGGGAAATACGAGCAGTACTTC. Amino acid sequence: CASSAPGQGKYEQYF.

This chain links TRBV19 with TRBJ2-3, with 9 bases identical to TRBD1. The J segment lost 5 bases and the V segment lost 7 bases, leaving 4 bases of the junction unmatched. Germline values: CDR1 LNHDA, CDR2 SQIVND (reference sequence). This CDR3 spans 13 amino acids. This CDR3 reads CASTGTGRDTQYF. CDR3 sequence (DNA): TGTGCCAGTACCGGGACAGGGCGAGATACGCAGTATTTT.

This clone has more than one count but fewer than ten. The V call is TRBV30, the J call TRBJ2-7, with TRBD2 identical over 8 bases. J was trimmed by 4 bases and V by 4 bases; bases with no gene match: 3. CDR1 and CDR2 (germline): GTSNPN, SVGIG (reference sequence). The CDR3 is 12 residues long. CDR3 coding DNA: TGTGCCTGGACCACGGGGGGGTACGAGCAGTACTTC. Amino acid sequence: CAWTTGGYEQYF.

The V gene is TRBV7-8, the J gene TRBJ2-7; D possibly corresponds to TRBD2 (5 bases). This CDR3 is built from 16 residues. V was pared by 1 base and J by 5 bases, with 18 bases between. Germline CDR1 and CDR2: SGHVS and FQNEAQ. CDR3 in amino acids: CASSLVGGVKEHEQYF. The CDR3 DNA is TGTGCCAGCAGCTTAGTAGGAGGAGTTAAAGAACACGAGCAGTACTTC. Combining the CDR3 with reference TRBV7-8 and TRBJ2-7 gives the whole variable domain GAGVSQSPRYKVAKRGQDVALRCDPISGHVSLFWYQQALGQGPEFLTYFQNEAQLDKSGLPSDRFFAERPEGSVSTLKIQRTQQEDSAVYLCASSLVGGVKEHEQYFGPGTRLTVT.

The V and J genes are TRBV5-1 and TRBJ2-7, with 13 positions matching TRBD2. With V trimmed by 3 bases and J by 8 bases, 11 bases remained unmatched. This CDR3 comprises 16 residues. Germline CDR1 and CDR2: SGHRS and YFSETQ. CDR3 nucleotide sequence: TGCGCCAGCAGCTCCGGACTAGCGGGGGTTCCTACGAAGCAGTACTTC. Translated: CASSSGLAGVPTKQYF.

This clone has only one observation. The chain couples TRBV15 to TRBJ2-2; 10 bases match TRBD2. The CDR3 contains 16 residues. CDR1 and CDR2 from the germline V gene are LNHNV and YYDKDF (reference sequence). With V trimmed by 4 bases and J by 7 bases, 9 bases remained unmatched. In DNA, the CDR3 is TGTGCCACCAGCAAGTCTAGCGGGAGATTTAGCGGGGAGCTGTTTTTT. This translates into CATSKSSGRFSGELFF.

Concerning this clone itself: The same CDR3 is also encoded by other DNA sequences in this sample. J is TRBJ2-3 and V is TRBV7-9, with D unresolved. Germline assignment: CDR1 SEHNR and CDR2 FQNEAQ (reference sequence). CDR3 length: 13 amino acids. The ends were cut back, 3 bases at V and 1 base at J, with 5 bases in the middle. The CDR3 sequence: CASSFSGTDTQYF. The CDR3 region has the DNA TGTGCCAGCAGCTTTAGTGGCACAGATACGCAGTATTTT. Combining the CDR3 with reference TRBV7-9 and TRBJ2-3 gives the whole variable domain DTGVSQNPRHKITKRGQNVTFRCDPISEHNRLYWYRQTLGQGPEFLTYFQNEAQLEKSRLLSDRFSAERPKGSFSTLEIQRTEQGDSAMYLCASSFSGTDTQYFGPGTRLTVL.

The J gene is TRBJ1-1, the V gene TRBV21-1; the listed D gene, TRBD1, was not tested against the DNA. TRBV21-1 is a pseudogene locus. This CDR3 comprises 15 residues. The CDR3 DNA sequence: TGTGCCAGCAGCTCCCGGAAGGGGGAGAACACTGAAGCTTTCTTT. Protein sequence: CASSSRKGENTEAFF.

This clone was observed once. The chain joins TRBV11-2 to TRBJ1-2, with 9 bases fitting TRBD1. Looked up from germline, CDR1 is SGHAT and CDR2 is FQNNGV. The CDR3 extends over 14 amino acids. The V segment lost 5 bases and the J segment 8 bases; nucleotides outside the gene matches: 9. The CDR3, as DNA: TGTGCCAGCAGCCCGCCGGGACAGGGTGAAGGCTACACCTTC. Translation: CASSPPGQGEGYTF.

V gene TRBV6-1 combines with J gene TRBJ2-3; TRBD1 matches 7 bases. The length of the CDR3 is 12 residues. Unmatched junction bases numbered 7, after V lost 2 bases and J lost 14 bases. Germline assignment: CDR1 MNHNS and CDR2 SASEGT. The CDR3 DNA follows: TGTGCCAGCAGTGAAACAGGGGTCAGCGGGTATTTT. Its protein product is CASSETGVSGYF.

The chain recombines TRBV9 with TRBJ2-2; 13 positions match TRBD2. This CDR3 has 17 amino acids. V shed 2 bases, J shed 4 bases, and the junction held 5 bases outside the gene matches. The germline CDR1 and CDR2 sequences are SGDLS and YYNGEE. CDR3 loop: CASSVGLAGLRTGELFF. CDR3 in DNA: TGTGCCAGCAGCGTGGGACTAGCGGGACTACGCACCGGGGAGCTGTTTTTT.